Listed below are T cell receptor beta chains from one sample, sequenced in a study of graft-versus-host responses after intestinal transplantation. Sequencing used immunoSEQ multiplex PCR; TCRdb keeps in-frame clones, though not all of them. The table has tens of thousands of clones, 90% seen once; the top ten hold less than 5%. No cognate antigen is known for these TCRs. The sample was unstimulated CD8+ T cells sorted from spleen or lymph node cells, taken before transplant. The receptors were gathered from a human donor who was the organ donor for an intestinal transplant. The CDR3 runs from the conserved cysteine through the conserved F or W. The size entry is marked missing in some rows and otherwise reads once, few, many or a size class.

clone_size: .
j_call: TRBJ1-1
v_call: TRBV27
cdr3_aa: CASSLRDSGTEAFF

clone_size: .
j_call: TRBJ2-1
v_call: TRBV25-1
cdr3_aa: CASSDPSLLAGEFF

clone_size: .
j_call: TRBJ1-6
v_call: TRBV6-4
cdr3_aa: CASSEGGQGGSPLHF

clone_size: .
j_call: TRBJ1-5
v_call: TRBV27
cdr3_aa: CASSYDRENQPQHF

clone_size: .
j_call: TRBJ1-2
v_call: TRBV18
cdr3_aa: CASLRENYGYTF

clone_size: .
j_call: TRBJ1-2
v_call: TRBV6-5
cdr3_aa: CASRWTGNGYGYTF

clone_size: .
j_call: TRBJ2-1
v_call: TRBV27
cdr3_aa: CASSLGTVRVEQFF

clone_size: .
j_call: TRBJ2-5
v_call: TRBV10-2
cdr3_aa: CASRLLETQYF

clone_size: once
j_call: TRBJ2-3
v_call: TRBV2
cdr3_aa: CASSERDRASTDTQYF

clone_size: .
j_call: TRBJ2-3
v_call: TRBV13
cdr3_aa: CASSPRLAGPTDTQYF

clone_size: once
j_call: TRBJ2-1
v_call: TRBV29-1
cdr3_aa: CSYQHGGAAYNEQFF

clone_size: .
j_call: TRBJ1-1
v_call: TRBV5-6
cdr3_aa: CASSSVISGTGDQAEAFF

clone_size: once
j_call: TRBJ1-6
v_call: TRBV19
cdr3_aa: CASSIDRAYNSPLHF

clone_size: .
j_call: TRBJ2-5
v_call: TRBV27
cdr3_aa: CASSDLTGGVETQYF

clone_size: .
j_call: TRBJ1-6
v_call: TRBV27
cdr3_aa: CASSAKRGRDSPLHF

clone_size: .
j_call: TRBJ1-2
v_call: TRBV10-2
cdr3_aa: CASSETGVGGYTF

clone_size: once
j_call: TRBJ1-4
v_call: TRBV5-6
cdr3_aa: CASSGGTGEKLFF

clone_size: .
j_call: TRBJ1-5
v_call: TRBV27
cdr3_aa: CASSFTGTDQPQHF

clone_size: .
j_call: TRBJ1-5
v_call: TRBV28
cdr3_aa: CASSPTGGGLDQPQHF

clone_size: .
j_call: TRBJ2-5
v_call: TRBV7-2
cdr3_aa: CASSTGLAGGETQYF

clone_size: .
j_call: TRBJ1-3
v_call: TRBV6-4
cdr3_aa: CASSESGDSGNTIYF

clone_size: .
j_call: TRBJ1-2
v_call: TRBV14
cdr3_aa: CASSLTDSPYGYTF

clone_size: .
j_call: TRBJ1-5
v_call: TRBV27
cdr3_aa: CASSIGGSGGSNQPQHF

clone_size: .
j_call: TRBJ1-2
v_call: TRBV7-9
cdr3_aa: CASREDRDYGYTF

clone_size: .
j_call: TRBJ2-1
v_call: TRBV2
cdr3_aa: CAIQGDSFYNEQFF

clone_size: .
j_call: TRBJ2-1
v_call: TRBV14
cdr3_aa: CASSPGGYNEQFF

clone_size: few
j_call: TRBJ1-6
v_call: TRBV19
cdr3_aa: CASSMGQPNSPLHF

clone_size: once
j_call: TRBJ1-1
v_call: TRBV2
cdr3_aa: CASNLPQDRGQEAFF

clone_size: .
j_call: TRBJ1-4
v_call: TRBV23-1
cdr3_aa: CASSQCGQGYGSTNEKLFF

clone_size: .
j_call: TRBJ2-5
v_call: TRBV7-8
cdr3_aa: CASSLGHSWETQYF

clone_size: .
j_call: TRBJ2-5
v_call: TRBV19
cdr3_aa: CASSVRGQETQYF

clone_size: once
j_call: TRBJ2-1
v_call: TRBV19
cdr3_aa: CASSKLAGAHEQFF

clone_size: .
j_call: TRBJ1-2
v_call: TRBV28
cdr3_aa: CASSSPPWFSDRGLGDGYTF

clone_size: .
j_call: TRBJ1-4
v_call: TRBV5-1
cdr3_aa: CASSSDDSPTNEKLFF

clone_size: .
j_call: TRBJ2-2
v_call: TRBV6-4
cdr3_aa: CASSGSGTGELFF

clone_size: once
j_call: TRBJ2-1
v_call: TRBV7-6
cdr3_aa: CASSLVPGEPNEQFF

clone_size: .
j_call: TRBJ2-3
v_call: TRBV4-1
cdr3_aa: CASSQGQGFSGTDTQYF

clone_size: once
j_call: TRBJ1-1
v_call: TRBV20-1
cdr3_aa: CSSTLGTGAFF

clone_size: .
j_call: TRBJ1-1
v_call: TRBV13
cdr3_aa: CASSLGTGETEAFF

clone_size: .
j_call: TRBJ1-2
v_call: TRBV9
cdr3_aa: CASSVDTGTGDGYTF

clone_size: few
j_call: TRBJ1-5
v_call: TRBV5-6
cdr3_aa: CASSKGTGNQPQHF

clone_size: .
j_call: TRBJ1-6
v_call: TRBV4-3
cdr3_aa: CASSQDSGSNSPLHF

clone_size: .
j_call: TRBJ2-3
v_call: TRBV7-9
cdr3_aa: CASSSTGTGLIDTQYF

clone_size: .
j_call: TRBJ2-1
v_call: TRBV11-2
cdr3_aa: CASSHGLAGGYFIYNEQFF

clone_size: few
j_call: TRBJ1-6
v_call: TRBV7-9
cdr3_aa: CASSLGTGESSYNSPLHF

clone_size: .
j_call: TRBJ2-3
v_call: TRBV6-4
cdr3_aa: CASSERGSTDTQYF

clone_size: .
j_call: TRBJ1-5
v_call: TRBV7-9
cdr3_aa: CASSLGQDRWDQPQHF

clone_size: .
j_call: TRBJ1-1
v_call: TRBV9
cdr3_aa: CASSVGAEAFF

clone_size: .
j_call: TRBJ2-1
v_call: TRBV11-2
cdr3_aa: CASRTSLSEQFF

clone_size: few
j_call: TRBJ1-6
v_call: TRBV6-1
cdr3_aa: CASGGQPSYNSPLHF

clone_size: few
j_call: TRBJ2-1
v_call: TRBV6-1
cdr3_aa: CASSTSRYNEQFF

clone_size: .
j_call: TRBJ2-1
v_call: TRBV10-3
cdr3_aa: CAISETGAKQFF

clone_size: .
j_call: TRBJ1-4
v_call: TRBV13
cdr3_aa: CASSEQTGTDNEKLFF